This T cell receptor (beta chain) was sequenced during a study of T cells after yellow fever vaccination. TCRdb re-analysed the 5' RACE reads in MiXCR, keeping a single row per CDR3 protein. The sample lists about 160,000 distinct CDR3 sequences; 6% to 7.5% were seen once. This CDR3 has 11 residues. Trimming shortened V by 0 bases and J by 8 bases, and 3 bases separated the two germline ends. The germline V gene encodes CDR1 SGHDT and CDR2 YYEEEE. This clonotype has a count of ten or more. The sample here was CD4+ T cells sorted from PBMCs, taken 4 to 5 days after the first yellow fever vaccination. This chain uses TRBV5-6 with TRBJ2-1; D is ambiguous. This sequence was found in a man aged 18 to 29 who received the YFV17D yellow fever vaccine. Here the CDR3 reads CASSLEDEQFF. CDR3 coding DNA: TGTGCCAGCAGCTTGGAGGATGAGCAGTTCTTC.